Reported below is one TCR beta chain. No cognate antigen has been identified for it. The record has no base qualities; no much larger clone is one base away. What the treatment or condition label conveys for this sample: live attenuated yellow fever vaccine strain. At each blood-draw timepoint, two biological replicates of bulk PBMCs were collected. PBMCs were isolated from peripheral blood using a standard Ficoll-Paque protocol. RNA was extracted with TriZol from bulk PBMCs, CD4 and CD8 fractions, and dextramer-positive and dextramer-negative fractions. This entry belongs to a study of T cells after yellow fever vaccination (dated by TCRdb to the late 2010s). Broadly, across the study: The SMART-Seq v4 Ultra Low Input RNA kit was used to prepare libraries from fractions with low cell numbers. To follow T-cell clones before and after primary and booster YFV17D yellow fever vaccination, bulk TCR alpha and beta repertoires were sequenced over time. Two healthy male donors, one aged 18 to 30 and one aged 30 to 39 years, were included in the cohort. Blood samples were taken at several timepoints before and after primary and secondary immunization, and bulk PBMC replicates and cell subsets were isolated. Study-wide findings and limitations: Computational filtering was required because FACS-sorted repertoires could contain abundant contaminating clonotypes from the bulk population. A small fraction of clonotypes appeared in both the CD4 and CD8 compartments, likely as a result of convergent recombination. Because the study included only a couple of donors, the extent to which the findings can be generalized is limited. Most clones expanded after primary vaccination were re-detected after the booster (around 96% of CD4 and 88% of CD8), suggesting broad memory maintenance. The secondary T-cell response was found to be weaker but faster than the primary response, with a peak reached on day 5 rather than on day 15.

Sequencing relied on an Illumina NovaSeq 6000. Synthesis of TCR cDNA relied on 5'RACE template switching, a step that introduced a universal primer site along with unique molecular identifiers. cDNA synthesis was primed from both the TCR alpha and TCR beta constant segments. Two PCR steps were used to amplify libraries, with sample barcodes and sequencing adapters being added in the second step. Sequencing of libraries was done on Illumina HiSeq 2500 (2x100 bp) or NovaSeq (2x150 bp). Concerning the study's data processing: MIGEC handled demultiplexing of reads and collapsing into UMI consensus sequences, while MiXCR performed V(D)J alignment. Vaccine-responding clonotypes were defined with edgeR using replicate PBMC samples, requiring FDR below 0.01 and a log2 fold change above 5 up to day 15. Each bulk clonotype was labeled CD4 or CD8 based on which sequenced repertoire, CD4 or CD8, contained the clonotype at higher abundance. In-frame beta chains were kept once TCRdb had trimmed the public reads at Q25 with fastp and called clones with MiXCR. Every entry covers one CDR3 protein and lists the most common genes and DNA from its rows. The V and J calls reflect TCRdb's pipeline rather than the authors' work. This sample gives about 330,000 distinct CDR3 sequences in total; about 4% of them show up just once. Roughly 24% of the sample is held by the ten biggest clonotypes.

In the germline V gene, CDR1 corresponds to LGHNA and CDR2 to YNFKEQ. The CDR3 holds 14 amino acids from the cysteine to the phenylalanine. The sequence is cut down to CDR3 DNA, 42 bases in frame from base 1. V is cut by 0 bases and J by 9 bases, and the space between the germline ends is 12 bases. The TCR originated in a man aged 18-30 years who received the YFV17D yellow fever vaccine. The chain links TRBV4-2 with TRBJ2-1; tentative D gene TRBD2, with 6 bases matching. The sequenced sample was PBMCs, obtained 5 days after the yellow fever booster vaccination. CDR3 loop: CASSQDRRGTEQFF. Here is the DNA: TGTGCCAGCAGCCAAGATCGGCGGGGAACTGAGCAGTTCTTC.